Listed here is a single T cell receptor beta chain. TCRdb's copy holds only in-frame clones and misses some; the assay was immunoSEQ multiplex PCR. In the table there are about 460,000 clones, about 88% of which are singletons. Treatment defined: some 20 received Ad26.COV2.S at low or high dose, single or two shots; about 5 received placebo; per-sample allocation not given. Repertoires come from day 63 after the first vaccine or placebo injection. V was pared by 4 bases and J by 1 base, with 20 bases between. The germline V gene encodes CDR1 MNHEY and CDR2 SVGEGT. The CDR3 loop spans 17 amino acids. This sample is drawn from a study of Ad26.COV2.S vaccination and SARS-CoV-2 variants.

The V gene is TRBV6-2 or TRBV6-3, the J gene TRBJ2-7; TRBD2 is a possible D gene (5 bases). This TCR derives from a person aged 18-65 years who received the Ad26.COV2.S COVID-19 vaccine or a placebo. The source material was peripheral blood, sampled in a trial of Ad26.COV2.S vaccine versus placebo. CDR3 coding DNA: TGTGCCAGCAGTTTAGTGGCCCGGGGAATCTTTTCCTACGAGCAGTACTTC. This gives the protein CASSLVARGIFSYEQYF.